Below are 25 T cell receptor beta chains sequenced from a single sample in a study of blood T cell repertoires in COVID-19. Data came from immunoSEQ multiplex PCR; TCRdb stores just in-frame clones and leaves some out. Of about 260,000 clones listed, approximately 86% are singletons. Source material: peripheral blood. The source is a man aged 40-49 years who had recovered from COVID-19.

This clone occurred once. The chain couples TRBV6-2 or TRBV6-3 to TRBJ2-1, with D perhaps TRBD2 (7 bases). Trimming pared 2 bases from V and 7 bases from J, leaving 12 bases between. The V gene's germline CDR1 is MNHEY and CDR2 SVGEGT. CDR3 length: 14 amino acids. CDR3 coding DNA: TGTGCCAGCAGTTACGGGAGGGGGGGGAATGAGCAGTTCTTC. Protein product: CASSYGRGGNEQFF.

The CDR3: CASSFERVLSSYNEQFF. The DNA of the CDR3 is TGCGCCAGCAGCTTCGAGCGGGTCCTTAGCTCCTACAATGAGCAGTTCTTC. This chain joins TRBV5-1 and TRBJ2-1, with D tentatively TRBD2 (6 bases). CDR3 length: 17 amino acids. Deletions cut 2 bases from V and 0 bases from J, with 15 bases between. Per germline, CDR1 SGHRS and CDR2 YFSETQ. Together with reference TRBV5-1 and TRBJ2-1, the CDR3 gives the full variable domain: KAGVTQTPRYLIKTRGQQVTLSCSPISGHRSVSWYQQTPGQGLQFLFEYFSETQRNKGNFPGRFSGRQFSNSRSEMNVSTLELGDSALYLCASSFERVLSSYNEQFFGPGTRLTVL.

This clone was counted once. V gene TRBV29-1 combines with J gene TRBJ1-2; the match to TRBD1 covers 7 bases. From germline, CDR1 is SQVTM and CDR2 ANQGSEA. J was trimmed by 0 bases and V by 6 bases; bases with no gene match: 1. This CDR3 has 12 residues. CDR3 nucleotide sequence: TGCAGCGTAAGGGGGCCTAACTATGGCTACACCTTC. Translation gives CSVRGPNYGYTF.

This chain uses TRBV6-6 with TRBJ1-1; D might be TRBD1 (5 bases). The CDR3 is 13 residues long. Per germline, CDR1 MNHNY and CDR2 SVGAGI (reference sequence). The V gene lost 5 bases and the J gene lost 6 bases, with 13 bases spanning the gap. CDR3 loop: CASSSPPGAEAFF. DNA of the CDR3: TGTGCCAGCAGTAGCCCCCCGGGGGCTGAAGCTTTCTTT.

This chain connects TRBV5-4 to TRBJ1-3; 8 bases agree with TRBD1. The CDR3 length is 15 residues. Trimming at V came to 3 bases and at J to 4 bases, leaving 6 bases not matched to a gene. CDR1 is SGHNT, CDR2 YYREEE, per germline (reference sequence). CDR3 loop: CASSSGQVAGNTIYF. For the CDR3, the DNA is TGTGCCAGCAGCTCGGGACAGGTGGCGGGAAACACCATATATTTT.

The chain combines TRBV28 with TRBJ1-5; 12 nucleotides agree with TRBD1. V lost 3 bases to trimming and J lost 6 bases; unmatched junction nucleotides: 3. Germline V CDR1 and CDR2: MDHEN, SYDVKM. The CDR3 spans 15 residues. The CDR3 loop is CASSLGQGASQPQHF. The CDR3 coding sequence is TGTGCCAGCAGTTTGGGACAGGGGGCTAGTCAGCCCCAGCATTTT.

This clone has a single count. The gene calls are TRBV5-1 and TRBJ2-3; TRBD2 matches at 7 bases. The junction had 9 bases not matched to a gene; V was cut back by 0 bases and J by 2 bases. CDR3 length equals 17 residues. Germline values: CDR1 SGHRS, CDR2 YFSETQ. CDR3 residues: CASSLAGGGVLTDTQYF. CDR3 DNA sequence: TGCGCCAGCAGCTTGGCCGGGGGAGGGGTGCTCACAGATACGCAGTATTTT.

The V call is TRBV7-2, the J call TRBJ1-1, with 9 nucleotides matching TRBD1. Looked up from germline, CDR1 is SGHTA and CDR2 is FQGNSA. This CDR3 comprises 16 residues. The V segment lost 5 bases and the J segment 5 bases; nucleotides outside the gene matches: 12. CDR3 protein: CASSRTGVRRSTEAFF. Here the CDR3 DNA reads TGTGCCAGCAGCAGGACAGGGGTGAGAAGGTCGACTGAAGCTTTCTTT. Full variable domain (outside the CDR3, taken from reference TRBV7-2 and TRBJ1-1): GAGVSQSPSNKVTEKGKDVELRCDPISGHTALYWYRQSLGQGLEFLIYFQGNSAPDKSGLPSDRFSAERTGGSVSTLTIQRTQQEDSAVYLCASSRTGVRRSTEAFFGQGTRLTVV.

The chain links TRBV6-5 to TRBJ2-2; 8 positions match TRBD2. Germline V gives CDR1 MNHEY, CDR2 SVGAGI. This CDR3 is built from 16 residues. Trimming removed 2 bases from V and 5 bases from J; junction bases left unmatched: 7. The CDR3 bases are TGTGCCAGCAGTTACCGACTAGCGCGGGGGACCGGGGAGCTGTTTTTT. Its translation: CASSYRLARGTGELFF.

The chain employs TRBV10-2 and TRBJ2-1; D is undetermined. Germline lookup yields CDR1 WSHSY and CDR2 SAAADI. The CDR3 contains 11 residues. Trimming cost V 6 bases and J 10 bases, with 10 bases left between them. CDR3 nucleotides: TGCGCCAGCAGCCCATCGGTCGAGCAGTTCTTC. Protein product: CASSPSVEQFF.

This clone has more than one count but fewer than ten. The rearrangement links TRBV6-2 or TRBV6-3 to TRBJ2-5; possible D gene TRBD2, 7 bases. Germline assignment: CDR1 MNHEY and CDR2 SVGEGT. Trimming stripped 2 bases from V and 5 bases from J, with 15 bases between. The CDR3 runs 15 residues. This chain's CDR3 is CASSYRRGARETQYF. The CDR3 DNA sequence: TGTGCCAGCAGTTACCGTCGGGGGGCGCGTGAGACCCAGTACTTC.

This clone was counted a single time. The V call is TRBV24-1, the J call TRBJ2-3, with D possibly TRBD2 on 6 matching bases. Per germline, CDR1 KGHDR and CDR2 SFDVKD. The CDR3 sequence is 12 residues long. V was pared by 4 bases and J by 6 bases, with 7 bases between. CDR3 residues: CATSEGRDTQYF. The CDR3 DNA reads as TGTGCCACCAGTGAGGGGAGGGATACGCAGTATTTT.

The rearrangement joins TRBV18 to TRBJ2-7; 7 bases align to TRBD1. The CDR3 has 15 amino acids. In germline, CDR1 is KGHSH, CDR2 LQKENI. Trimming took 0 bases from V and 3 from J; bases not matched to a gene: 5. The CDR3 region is CASSPPGGVGYEQYF. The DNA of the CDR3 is TGTGCCAGCTCACCACCAGGGGGCGTTGGCTACGAGCAGTACTTC.

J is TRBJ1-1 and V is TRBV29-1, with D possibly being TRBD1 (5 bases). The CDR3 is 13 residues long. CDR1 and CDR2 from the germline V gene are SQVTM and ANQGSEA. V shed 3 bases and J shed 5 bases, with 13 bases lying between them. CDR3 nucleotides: TGCAGCGTTGATCCCAGGGTCATGACTGAAGCTTTCTTT. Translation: CSVDPRVMTEAFF.

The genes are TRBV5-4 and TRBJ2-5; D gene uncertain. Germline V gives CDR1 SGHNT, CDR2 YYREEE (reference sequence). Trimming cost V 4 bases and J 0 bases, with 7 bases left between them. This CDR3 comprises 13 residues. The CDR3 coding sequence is TGTGCCAGCAGCCGGCGGTACCAAGAGACCCAGTACTTC. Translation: CASSRRYQETQYF.

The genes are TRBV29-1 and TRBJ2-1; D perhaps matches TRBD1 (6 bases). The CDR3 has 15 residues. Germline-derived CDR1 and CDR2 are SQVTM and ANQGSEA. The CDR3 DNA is TGCAGTCCGATGGGGAGACAGGAGAAATACAATGAGCAGTTCTTC. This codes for CSPMGRQEKYNEQFF.

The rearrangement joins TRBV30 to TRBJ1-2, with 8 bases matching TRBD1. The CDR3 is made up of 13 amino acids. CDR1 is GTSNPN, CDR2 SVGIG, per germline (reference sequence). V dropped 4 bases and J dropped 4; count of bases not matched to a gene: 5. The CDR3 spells CAWKAGGTYGYTF. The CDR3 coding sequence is TGTGCCTGGAAGGCAGGGGGCACCTATGGCTACACCTTC.

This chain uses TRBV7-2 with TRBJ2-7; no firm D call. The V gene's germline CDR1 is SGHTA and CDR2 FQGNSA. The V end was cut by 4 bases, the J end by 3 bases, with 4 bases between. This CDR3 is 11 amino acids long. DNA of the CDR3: TGTGCCAGCAGCTCCTTCTACGAGCAGTACTTC. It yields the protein CASSSFYEQYF. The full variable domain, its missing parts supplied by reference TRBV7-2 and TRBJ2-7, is GAGVSQSPSNKVTEKGKDVELRCDPISGHTALYWYRQSLGQGLEFLIYFQGNSAPDKSGLPSDRFSAERTGGSVSTLTIQRTQQEDSAVYLCASSSFYEQYFGPGTRLTVT.

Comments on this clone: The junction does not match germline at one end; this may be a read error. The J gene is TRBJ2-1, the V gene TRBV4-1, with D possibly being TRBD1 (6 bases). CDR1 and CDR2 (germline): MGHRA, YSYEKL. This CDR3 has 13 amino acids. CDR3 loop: CASSQDRGSRDLF. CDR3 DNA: TGCGCCAGCAGCCAAGATAGGGGGAGCCGTGACCTCTTC.

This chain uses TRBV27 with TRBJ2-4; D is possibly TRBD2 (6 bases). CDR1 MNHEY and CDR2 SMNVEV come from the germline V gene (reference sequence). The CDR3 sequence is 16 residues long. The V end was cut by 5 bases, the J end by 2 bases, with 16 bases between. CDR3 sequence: CASSAQRRGPKNIQYF. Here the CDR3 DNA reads TGTGCCAGCAGTGCCCAGAGGAGGGGACCCAAAAACATTCAGTACTTC.

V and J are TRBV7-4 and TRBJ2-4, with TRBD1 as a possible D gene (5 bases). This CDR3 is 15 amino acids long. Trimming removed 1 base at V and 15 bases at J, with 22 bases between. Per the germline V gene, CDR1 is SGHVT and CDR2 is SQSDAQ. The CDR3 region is CASSLVPTEAGVGYF. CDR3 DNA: TGTGCCAGCAGCTTAGTCCCGACAGAAGCTGGGGTGGGGTACTTC.

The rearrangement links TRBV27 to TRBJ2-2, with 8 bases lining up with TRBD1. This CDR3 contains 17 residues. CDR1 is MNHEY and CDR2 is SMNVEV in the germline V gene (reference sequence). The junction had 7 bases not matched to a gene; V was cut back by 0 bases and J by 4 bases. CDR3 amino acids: CASSLSPAGGFTGELFF. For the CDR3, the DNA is TGTGCCAGCAGTTTATCCCCTGCAGGGGGCTTCACCGGGGAGCTGTTTTTT.

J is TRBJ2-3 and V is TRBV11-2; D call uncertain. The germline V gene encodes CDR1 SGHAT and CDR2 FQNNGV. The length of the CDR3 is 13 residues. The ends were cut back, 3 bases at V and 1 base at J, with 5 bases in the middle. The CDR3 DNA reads TGTGCCAGCAGCTTTAGCCGCACAGATACGCAGTATTTT. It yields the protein CASSFSRTDTQYF.

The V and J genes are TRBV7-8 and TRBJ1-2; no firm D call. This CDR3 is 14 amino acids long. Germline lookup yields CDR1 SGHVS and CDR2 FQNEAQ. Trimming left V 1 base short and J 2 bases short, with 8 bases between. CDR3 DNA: TGTGCCAGCAGCTTAGTCGGGAACAACTATGGCTACACCTTC. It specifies CASSLVGNNYGYTF. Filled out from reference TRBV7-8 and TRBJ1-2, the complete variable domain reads GAGVSQSPRYKVAKRGQDVALRCDPISGHVSLFWYQQALGQGPEFLTYFQNEAQLDKSGLPSDRFFAERPEGSVSTLKIQRTQQEDSAVYLCASSLVGNNYGYTFGSGTRLTVV.

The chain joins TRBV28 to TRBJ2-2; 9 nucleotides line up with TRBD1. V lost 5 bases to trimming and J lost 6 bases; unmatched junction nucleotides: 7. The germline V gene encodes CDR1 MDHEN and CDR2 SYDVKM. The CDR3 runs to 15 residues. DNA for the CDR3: TGTGCCAGCAGTCTACCAACAGGGGGCTCCGGGGAGCTGTTTTTT. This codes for CASSLPTGGSGELFF.